The clone carrying this TCR beta chain was recorded once. This entry is derived from a study of blood T cell repertoires in COVID-19. This table comes from immunoSEQ multiplex PCR, and its TCRdb copy is limited to in-frame clones, with some not included. The sample has approximately 210,000 clones; 84% are singletons. Germline assignment: CDR1 KGHDR and CDR2 SFDVKD. After removal of 4 bases from V and 2 bases from J, the junction contained 6 bases not matched to a gene. This CDR3 is built from 16 residues. The rearrangement links TRBV24-1 to TRBJ2-3; TRBD1 aligns across 9 bases. The specimen was peripheral blood. This TCR derives from a woman aged 45 to 65 with active or convalescent COVID-19. The CDR3 sequence is CATSDPWTGATDTQYF. CDR3 bases: TGTGCCACCAGTGACCCCTGGACAGGGGCCACAGATACGCAGTATTTT.